This TCR beta chain was recorded in a study of T cell clonality in common variable immunodeficiency (dated by TCRdb to between 2014 and 2017). The full study reports these points: CVID TCRbeta sequences reportedly showed fewer deletions and N-nucleotide insertions and lacked highly modified clones with 13 or more V deletions. Even though DNA input was equal, the average per sample came to about 81,820 unique sequences for controls compared with some 29,000 for CVID samples. The authors noted that sequencing repertoires of T cell subpopulations would be needed to clarify what caused the increased clonality in CVID. CVID subjects shared fewer TCRbeta clones with each other than healthy controls did (p < 0.0001). Correlations between repertoire features and clinical complications were limited by patient heterogeneity within the CVID cohort. Increased TCRbeta clonality was found in CVID subjects compared with healthy controls (t-test p = 0.018), with the increase being most characteristic of about a third of subjects.

This clone has at least ten counts. Its binding antigen is unknown. The read ends 3 residues early relative to the CDR3; the germline J gene fills the gap. Most of the CVID patients and most of the healthy controls were of Caucasian heritage. From each donor, about 5 to 8 ml of heparinized peripheral whole blood was collected. Genomic DNA from adults with common variable immune deficiency (CVID) and from healthy adult controls was used for sequencing of TCRbeta CDR3 repertoires. A total of around 22 healthy adult volunteers (about twelve female and ten or so male; age range 23 to 66 years, mean age about 35) were included in the control group. Diluted blood was density-centrifuged over Hypaque 1077 or Ficoll-Paque to isolate peripheral blood mononuclear cells. Genomic DNA was extracted from unsorted mononuclear cells by Qiagen column purification or by a centrifugation-based method. CDR1 and CDR2, per the germline V gene (reference sequence), are DFQATT and SNEGSKA. Measured from the cysteine to the phenylalanine, the CDR3 is 15 residues long. Part of the CDR3 DNA is given, 36 bases translated from base 1. Cut back by 4 bases and 3 bases, the V and J ends lie 19 bases apart.

Equivalent amounts of genomic DNA from CVID and control samples were used as sequencing input. For every sample, a 60 bp segment covering the rearranged TCRbeta CDR3 region was amplified and then sequenced. The immunoSEQ assay, a bias-corrected multiplex PCR with high-throughput sequencing, was employed for TCRbeta amplification. The authors' analysis ran thus. Every unique nucleotide sequence counted as a clone and was annotated with V, D and J genes, copy number and frequency. Sequences were labeled productive if in frame, and non-productive if out of frame or containing stop codons. As previously described, Shannon's entropy was used to calculate clonality. Mean CDR3 Kyte-Doolittle hydropathy was derived from the predicted amino acid sequences of productive clones. Using the R hclust function, scaled V gene usage was clustered hierarchically with Manhattan distance and complete linkage. Clone sharing by CDR3 amino acid sequence was assessed by resampling 12 repertoires per group over 100 rounds. The repertoires were searched for approximately 70 published EBV-specific TCRbeta sequences and fewer than 250 published CMV-specific TCRbeta sequences. A couple of CVID samples that yielded fewer than 10,000 sequences were excluded from the analysis, so fewer than 45 CVID repertoires were retained. The table was pulled from immuneACCESS by TCRdb, which kept in-frame rearrangements only. Such tables lose some clones; where checked, under half of the loss comes from unresolved V genes, and the rest has no known cause. The D gene and trimming were derived from the DNA, and the V and J assignments and clone size from that table. Across this sample, about 52,000 clones were tabulated and none appeared just once. The ten largest make up approximately 1.9% of the sample.

The sample consisted of peripheral blood mononuclear cells. Here the chain combines TRBV20-1 and TRBJ2-7; possibly the D gene is TRBD1, per 5 matching bases. The sequence came from a person between 18 and 70 years old in good health. The CDR3 in this case is CSATNPRTNGYEQYF. CDR3 DNA, as far as it was read: TGCAGTGCTACCAACCCAAGGACAAACGGCTACGAG.